Presented here are 14 T cell receptor beta chains from one specimen sequenced in a study of blood T cell repertoires in COVID-19. The method was immunoSEQ multiplex PCR; TCRdb's version includes in-frame clones alone and lacks a portion of them. The repertoire holds 83,000 or so clones, with over 70% as singletons. Sample: peripheral blood. Source of these receptors: a woman of 80 years or more with acute or convalescent COVID-19.

V is TRBV18 and J is TRBJ1-1; 7 bases align to TRBD1. The germline CDR1 and CDR2 sequences are KGHSH and LQKENI. V lost 3 bases to trimming and J lost 5 bases; unmatched junction nucleotides: 6. The CDR3 runs 14 residues. This CDR3 reads CASSPVNRGTEAFF. The CDR3 bases are TGTGCCAGCTCACCGGTTAACAGGGGAACTGAAGCTTTCTTT. The full variable domain, rest sourced from reference TRBV18 and TRBJ1-1, is NAGVMQNPRHLVRRRGQEARLRCSPMKGHSHVYWYRQLPEEGLKFMVYLQKENIIDESGMPKERFSAEFPKEGPSILRIQQVVRGDSAAYFCASSPVNRGTEAFFGQGTRLTVV.

The rearrangement joins TRBV11-1 to TRBJ2-7; possibly TRBD2 for D (6 bases). Trimming removed 6 bases at V and 0 bases at J, with 15 bases between. Germline CDR1 reads SGHAT; CDR2 reads FQDESV (reference sequence). This CDR3 region has 15 residues. CDR3 DNA sequence: TGTGCCAGCAGGTGGAGGGACGGAAGCTCCTACGAGCAGTACTTC. It specifies CASRWRDGSSYEQYF.

This clone has only a few counts. This chain joins TRBV6-5 and TRBJ2-3; TRBD1 aligns across 8 bases. The CDR3 is made up of 14 amino acids. Germline CDR1 is MNHEY and CDR2 is SVGAGI. Trimming took 6 bases from V and 4 from J; bases not matched to a gene: 6. Here the CDR3 DNA reads TGTGCCAGCAGCCCCGGACAGGGACCAGATACGCAGTATTTT. Amino acids: CASSPGQGPDTQYF.

J is TRBJ2-3 and V is TRBV5-8; D is perhaps TRBD2 (7 bases). The V gene lost 4 bases and the J gene lost 4 bases, with 16 bases spanning the gap. This CDR3 has 15 residues. The germline V gene has CDR1 SGHTS and CDR2 YDEGEE. In DNA, the CDR3 is TGTGCCAGCAGCCCCGGGGGGCACCCGGCAGATACGCAGTATTTT. Translated: CASSPGGHPADTQYF. The entire variable domain, with the rest obtained from reference TRBV5-8 and TRBJ2-3, is as follows: EAGVTQSPTHLIKTRGQQATLRCSPISGHTSVYWYQQALGLGLQFLLWYDEGEERNRGNFPPRFSGRQFPNYSSELNVNALELEDSALYLCASSPGGHPADTQYFGPGTRLTVL.

This sequence joins TRBV6-5 and TRBJ2-3; no clear D gene. The CDR3 sequence is 15 residues long. Trimming shortened V by 4 bases and J by 4 bases, and 15 bases separated the two germline ends. The V gene's germline CDR1 is MNHEY and CDR2 SVGAGI. The CDR3 DNA reads as TGTGCCAGCAGTTCTTCTCACCCCTCGGCAGATACGCAGTATTTT. It translates to CASSSSHPSADTQYF.

V usage is TRBV4-1 and J usage is TRBJ2-3; a possible D gene is TRBD1 (5 bases). V lost 0 bases and J lost 1, with 11 bases in between. The CDR3 spans 16 residues. From germline, CDR1 is MGHRA and CDR2 YSYEKL. The CDR3 loop is CASSQDDRGGTDTQYF. Here the CDR3 DNA reads TGCGCCAGCAGCCAAGATGACAGAGGTGGCACAGATACGCAGTATTTT.

The rearrangement joins TRBV3-1 (or the pseudogene TRBV3-2) to TRBJ1-5; weak D call: TRBD1 (5 bases). V gave up 1 base and J gave up 9 bases, with 7 bases separating them. The V gene's germline CDR1 is LGHDT and CDR2 YNNKEL (reference sequence). The length of the CDR3 is 12 residues. In DNA, the CDR3 is TGTGCCAGCAGCCAAGGGGGGGGGCCCCAGCATTTT. Translated, it gives CASSQGGGPQHF.

The CDR3 here is CASSQDFPAGGTYNEQFF. The DNA of the CDR3 is TGTGCCAGCAGCCAAGATTTCCCAGCGGGGGGGACTTACAATGAGCAGTTCTTC. The chain joins TRBV3-1 (or the pseudogene TRBV3-2) to TRBJ2-1; 10 bases agree with TRBD2. This CDR3 is 18 amino acids long. Losses at the gene ends were 0 bases for V and 4 bases for J; bases not matched to a gene: 9. Per the germline V gene, CDR1 is LGHDT and CDR2 is YNNKEL (reference sequence).

This chain connects TRBV5-1 to TRBJ2-1; 7 nucleotides match TRBD2. CDR3 length equals 15 residues. V gave up 0 bases and J gave up 0 bases; unmatched junction bases: 0. In germline, CDR1 is SGHRS, CDR2 YFSETQ. CDR3 sequence (DNA): TGCGCCAGCAGCTTGGGCGGGGGCTCCTACAATGAGCAGTTCTTC. It is translated as CASSLGGGSYNEQFF.

This clone appeared a single time. The chain employs TRBV30 and TRBJ1-2; TRBD1 might be the D (6 bases). The germline CDR1 and CDR2 sequences are GTSNPN and SVGIG (reference sequence). V lost 2 bases and J 4 bases, leaving 14 bases between the germline ends. This CDR3 has 14 residues. CDR3 loop: CAWSFGGLVYGYTF. As DNA, the CDR3 is TGTGCCTGGAGTTTTGGGGGCTTGGTCTATGGCTACACCTTC.

V is TRBV2 and J is TRBJ2-6; possible D gene TRBD1, 6 bases. The V gene lost 10 bases and the J gene lost 0 bases, with 10 bases spanning the gap. CDR3 length: 14 residues. The germline V gene encodes CDR1 SNHLY and CDR2 FYNNEI. The CDR3 protein is CATQGFSGANVLTF. The CDR3 nucleotides read TGTGCCACCCAGGGGTTCTCTGGGGCCAACGTCCTGACTTTC.

This chain connects TRBV4-2 to TRBJ2-1, with TRBD2 matching over 10 bases. The CDR3 has 16 residues. Germline V CDR1 and CDR2: LGHNA, YNFKEQ. J was trimmed by 12 bases and V by 2 bases; bases with no gene match: 13. In DNA form, the CDR3 reads TGTGCCAGCAGCCAACGCGGCTTGAGCGGGGGGGCCGGGCAGTTCTTC. Residues: CASSQRGLSGGAGQFF.

The gene calls are TRBV7-2 and TRBJ2-1; 9 bases are a match to TRBD2. This CDR3 spans 15 amino acids. Trimming cost V 1 base and J 4 bases; bases outside gene matches: 2. CDR1 and CDR2 from the germline V gene are SGHTA and FQGNSA. The CDR3 region has the DNA TGTGCCAGCAGCTTAGAACTAGCGGGTTACAATGAGCAGTTCTTC. Residues: CASSLELAGYNEQFF.

This clone has a handful of counts. This chain connects TRBV18 to TRBJ2-3; 10 bases are shared with TRBD1. This CDR3 is 16 amino acids long. Germline V lookup: CDR1 KGHSH, CDR2 LQKENI. The V segment lost 5 bases and the J segment 1 base; nucleotides outside the gene matches: 6. This CDR3 reads CASSTGTGVGTDTQYF. CDR3 sequence (DNA): TGTGCCAGCTCAACCGGGACAGGGGTGGGCACAGATACGCAGTATTTT.